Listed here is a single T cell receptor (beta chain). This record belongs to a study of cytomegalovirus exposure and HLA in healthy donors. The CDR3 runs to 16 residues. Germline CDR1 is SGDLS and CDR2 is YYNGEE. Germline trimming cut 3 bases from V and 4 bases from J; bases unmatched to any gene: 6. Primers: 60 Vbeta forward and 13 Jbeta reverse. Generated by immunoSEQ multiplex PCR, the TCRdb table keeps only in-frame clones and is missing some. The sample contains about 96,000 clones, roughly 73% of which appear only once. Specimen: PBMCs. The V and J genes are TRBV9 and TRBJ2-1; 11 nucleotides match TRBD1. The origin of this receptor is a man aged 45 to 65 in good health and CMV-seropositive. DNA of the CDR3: TGTGCCAGCAGCGCGGGACAGGGGGGTTATTACAATGAGCAGTTCTTC. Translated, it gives CASSAGQGGYYNEQFF.